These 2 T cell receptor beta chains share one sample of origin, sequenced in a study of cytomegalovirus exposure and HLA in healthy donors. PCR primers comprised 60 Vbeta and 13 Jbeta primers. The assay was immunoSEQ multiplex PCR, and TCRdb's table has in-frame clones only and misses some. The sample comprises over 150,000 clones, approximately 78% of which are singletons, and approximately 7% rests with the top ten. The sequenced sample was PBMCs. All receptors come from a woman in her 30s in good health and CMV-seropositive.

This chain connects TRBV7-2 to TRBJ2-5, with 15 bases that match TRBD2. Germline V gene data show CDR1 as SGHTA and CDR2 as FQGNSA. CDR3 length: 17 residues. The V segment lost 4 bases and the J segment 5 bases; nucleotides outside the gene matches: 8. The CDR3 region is CASSSIRTSGGAETQYF. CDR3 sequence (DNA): TGTGCCAGCAGCTCGATCAGGACTAGCGGGGGGGCGGAGACCCAGTACTTC.

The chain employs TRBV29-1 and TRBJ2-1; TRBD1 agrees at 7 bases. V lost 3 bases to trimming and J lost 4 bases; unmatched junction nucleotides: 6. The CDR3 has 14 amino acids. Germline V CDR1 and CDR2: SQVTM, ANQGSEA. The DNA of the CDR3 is TGCAGCGTTGATGGCAGGGGGAGATACAATGAGCAGTTCTTC. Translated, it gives CSVDGRGRYNEQFF.